These T cell receptor beta chains were read from a single sample in a study of blood T cells in healthy people across ages. Each CDR3 protein gets one entry after TCRdb re-called the 5' RACE reads with MiXCR. The sample includes 1.5 million to 2 million distinct CDR3 sequences, about 28% seen only once; the top ten take 7.7%. The specimen was blood. These receptors originate from a woman in her twenties or thirties in good health. Each CDR3 is given with its conserved first and last residue. A D gene is named only where the DNA matches it firmly. Clone size is stated in some rows and not others, as once, few, many or a class when expanded.

v_call	d_call	j_call	clone_size	cdr3_nt	cdr3_aa
TRBV11-2	-	TRBJ2-4	-	TGTGCCAGCAGCTTATCAGAGCGGTACTTC	CASSLSERYF
TRBV24-1	TRBD2	TRBJ2-1	-	TGTGCCACCAGTGATCCTTTCGGGGGGGCCATCAATGAGCAGTTCTTC	CATSDPFGGAINEQFF
TRBV11-2	TRBD1	TRBJ2-5	-	TGTGCCAGCAGCCCCGTACAGGGGATACAGACCCAGTACTTC	CASSPVQGIQTQYF
TRBV20-1	-	TRBJ2-5	many	TGCAGTGCTAGAGGACTAGTTGAAGAGACCCAGTACTTC	CSARGLVEETQYF
TRBV10-2	TRBD2	TRBJ2-1	-	TGCGCCAGCAGTGAGTCTAGCGGGGGGGCCAAGGAGACCCAGTTCTTC	CASSESSGGAKETQFF
TRBV4-1	TRBD2	TRBJ2-3	few	TGCGCCAGCAGCCAAGACCTGACTAGCGCCTCTAGCACAGATACGCAGTATTTT	CASSQDLTSASSTDTQYF
TRBV7-6	-	TRBJ2-7	few	TGTGCCAGCAGCCGGTTCCCCGGGAGGGGGCTGTGTTACGAGCAGTACTTC	CASSRFPGRGLCYEQYF
TRBV5-1	TRBD2	TRBJ2-1	-	TGCGCCAGCAGCTTGCAGCTAGCGGGGGGCCCCGGCAATGAGCAGTTCTTC	CASSLQLAGGPGNEQFF
TRBV18	-	TRBJ2-1	-	TGTGCCAGCTCACCACCGGGTGAGGGCTCCTACAATGAGCAGTTCTTC	CASSPPGEGSYNEQFF
TRBV6-7	TRBD2	TRBJ2-3	few	TGTGCCAGCAGTTACTCGGCTAGCGGGGGGATCTGCACAGATACGCAGTATTTT	CASSYSASGGICTDTQYF
TRBV12-3/TRBV12-4	-	TRBJ2-3	-	TGTGCCAGCAGTTCCGGGGGTTTTGCAGATACGCAGTATTTT	CASSSGGFADTQYF
TRBV29-1	-	TRBJ2-3	few	TGCAGCGTTGAAGATTGGGATAAGTCCACAGATACGCAGTATTTT	CSVEDWDKSTDTQYF
TRBV24-1	-	TRBJ2-3	few	TGTGCCACCAGGGGGACTGACACAGATACGCAGTATTTT	CATRGTDTDTQYF
TRBV6-5	-	TRBJ1-5	few	TGTGCCGGCAGAGCGGGACTGTATAGCAATCAGCCCCAGCATTTT	CAGRAGLYSNQPQHF
TRBV27	TRBD1	TRBJ1-4	few	TGTGCCAGCAAGACAGGGGACGGAAAACTGTTTTTT	CASKTGDGKLFF
TRBV27	TRBD2	TRBJ2-3	-	TGTGCCAGCTGCCTCGCGGGGGGGCCGACAGATACGCAGTATTTT	CASCLAGGPTDTQYF
TRBV18	-	TRBJ2-5	few	TGTGCCAGCTCACCAAACGTAGGCACCTCGGATACCCAGTACTTC	CASSPNVGTSDTQYF
TRBV6-1	TRBD2	TRBJ2-1	-	TGTGCCGGCAGCCGTTTCGCGGGGGAGGACCATGAGCAGTTCTTC	CAGSRFAGEDHEQFF
TRBV7-2	TRBD1	TRBJ2-1	few	TGTGCCAGCAGCCAAGCCGGGACAGTTAACAATGAGCAGTTCTTC	CASSQAGTVNNEQFF
TRBV5-6	TRBD2	TRBJ2-1	once	TGTGCCAGCAGCTTGTCAAGCGGGAGGCCGGATGAGCAGTTCTTC	CASSLSSGRPDEQFF
TRBV9	TRBD1	TRBJ1-2	-	TGTGCCAGCGTGGAGGGCGGGACAGCACCCAACTATGGCTACACCTTC	CASVEGGTAPNYGYTF
TRBV29-1	-	TRBJ2-7	many	TGCAGCGTTGGGAGGGGGGTCTACGAGCAGTACTTC	CSVGRGVYEQYF
TRBV2	-	TRBJ2-3	few	TGTGCCAGCAGTAACGGGGAGACTAGCACAGATACGCAGTATTTT	CASSNGETSTDTQYF
TRBV2	-	TRBJ2-6	few	TGTGCCAGCAGTGTTAGGGGTGGTGGGGCCAACGTCCTGACTTTC	CASSVRGGGANVLTF
TRBV5-1	TRBD1	TRBJ2-5	-	TGCGCCAGCAGCTCCTCGGGACAGCAAGAGACCCAGTACTTC	CASSSSGQQETQYF
TRBV9	-	TRBJ1-2	-	TGTGCCAGCAGCTCAACGCCCTATGGCTACACCTTC	CASSSTPYGYTF
TRBV6-5	TRBD1	TRBJ2-7	few	TGTGCCAGCAGTCGATCACTAAGACAGGGTGTCAACGAGCAGTACTTC	CASSRSLRQGVNEQYF
TRBV5-1	-	TRBJ2-1	many	TGCGCCAGCAGCATTGGACTCGCCAATGAGCAGTTCTTC	CASSIGLANEQFF
TRBV28	TRBD2	TRBJ2-2	few	TGTGCCAGCAGTTACCTAGCGGGGCCGGAGCTGTTTTTT	CASSYLAGPELFF
TRBV7-9	TRBD2	TRBJ2-7	few	TGTGCCAGCAGCCCCCGCTGGGCGGGAGGTTCCTACGAGCAGTACTTC	CASSPRWAGGSYEQYF
TRBV20-1	-	TRBJ2-3	-	TGCAGTGCTAGAGGGTGGCCCAGCTTTTCAGATACGCAGTATTTT	CSARGWPSFSDTQYF